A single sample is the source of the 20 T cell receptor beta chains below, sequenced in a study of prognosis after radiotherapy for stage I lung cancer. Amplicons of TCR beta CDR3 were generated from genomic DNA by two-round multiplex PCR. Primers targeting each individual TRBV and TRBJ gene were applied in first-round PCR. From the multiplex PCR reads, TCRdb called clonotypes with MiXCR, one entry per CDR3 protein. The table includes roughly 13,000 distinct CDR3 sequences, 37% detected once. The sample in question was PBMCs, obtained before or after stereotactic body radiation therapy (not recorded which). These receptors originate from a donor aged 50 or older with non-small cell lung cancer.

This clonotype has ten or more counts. For the CDR3, the DNA is TGCGCCAGCAGCTCAACAGGGGGCACAGATACGCAGTATTTT. This gives the protein CASSSTGGTDTQYF. This sequence joins TRBV5-1 and TRBJ2-3; 7 bases line up with TRBD1. Germline values: CDR1 SGHRS, CDR2 YFSETQ. This CDR3 is built from 14 residues. The ends lost 3 bases at V and 1 base at J; junction bases unmatched: 2.

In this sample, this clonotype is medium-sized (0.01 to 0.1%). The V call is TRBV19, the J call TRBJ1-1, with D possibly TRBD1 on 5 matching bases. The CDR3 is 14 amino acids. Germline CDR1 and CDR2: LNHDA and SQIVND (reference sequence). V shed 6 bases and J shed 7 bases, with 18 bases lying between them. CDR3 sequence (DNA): TGTGCCAGTAGCACCCACGGGGCGCTGGTTGAAGCTTTCTTT. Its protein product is CASSTHGALVEAFF.

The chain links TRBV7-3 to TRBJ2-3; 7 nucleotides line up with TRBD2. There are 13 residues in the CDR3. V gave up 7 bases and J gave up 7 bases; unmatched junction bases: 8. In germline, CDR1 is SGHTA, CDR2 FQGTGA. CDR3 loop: CASILLAAYTQYF. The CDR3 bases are TGTGCCAGCATCCTTCTAGCGGCATATACGCAGTATTTT.

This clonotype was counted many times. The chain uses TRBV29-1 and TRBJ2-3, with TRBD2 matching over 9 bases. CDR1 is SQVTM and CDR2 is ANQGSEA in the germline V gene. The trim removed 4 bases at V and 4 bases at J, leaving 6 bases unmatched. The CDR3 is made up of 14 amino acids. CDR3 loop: CSVVAGGQADTQYF. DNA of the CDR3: TGCAGCGTTGTTGCGGGAGGGCAGGCAGATACGCAGTATTTT.

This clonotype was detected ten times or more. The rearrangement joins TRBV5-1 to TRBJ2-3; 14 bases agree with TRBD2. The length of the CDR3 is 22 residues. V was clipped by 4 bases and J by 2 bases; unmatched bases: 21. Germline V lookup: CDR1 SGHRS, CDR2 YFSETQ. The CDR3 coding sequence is TGCGCCAGCAGCCCGGGAACGAGCCGGGGGACTAGCGGGGGTCTACCCACAGATACGCAGTATTTT. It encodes CASSPGTSRGTSGGLPTDTQYF. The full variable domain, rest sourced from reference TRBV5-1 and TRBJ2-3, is KAGVTQTPRYLIKTRGQQVTLSCSPISGHRSVSWYQQTPGQGLQFLFEYFSETQRNKGNFPGRFSGRQFSNSRSEMNVSTLELGDSALYLCASSPGTSRGTSGGLPTDTQYFGPGTRLTVL.

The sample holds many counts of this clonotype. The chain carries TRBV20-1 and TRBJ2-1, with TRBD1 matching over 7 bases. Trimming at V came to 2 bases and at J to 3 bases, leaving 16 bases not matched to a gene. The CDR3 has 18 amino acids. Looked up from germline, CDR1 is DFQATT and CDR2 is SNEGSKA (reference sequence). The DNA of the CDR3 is TGCAGTGCTAGACAAAGCACCTGGACAGGCTTTAACTACAATGAGCAGTTCTTC. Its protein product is CSARQSTWTGFNYNEQFF.

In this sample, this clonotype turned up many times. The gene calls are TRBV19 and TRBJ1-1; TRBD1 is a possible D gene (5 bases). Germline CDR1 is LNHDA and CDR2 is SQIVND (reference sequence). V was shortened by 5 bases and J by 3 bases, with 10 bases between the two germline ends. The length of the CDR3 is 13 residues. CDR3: CASSPQGDTEAFF. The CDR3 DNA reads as TGTGCCAGTAGTCCTCAAGGGGACACTGAAGCTTTCTTT.

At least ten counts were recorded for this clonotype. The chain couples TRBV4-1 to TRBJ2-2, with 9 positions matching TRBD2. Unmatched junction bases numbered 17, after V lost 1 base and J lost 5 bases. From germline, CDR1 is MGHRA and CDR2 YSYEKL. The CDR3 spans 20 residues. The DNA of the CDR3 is TGCGCCAGCAGCCAAGTTGTGCGGGGGGGAAGAACCCGAGGGACCGGGGAGCTGTTTTTT. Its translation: CASSQVVRGGRTRGTGELFF.

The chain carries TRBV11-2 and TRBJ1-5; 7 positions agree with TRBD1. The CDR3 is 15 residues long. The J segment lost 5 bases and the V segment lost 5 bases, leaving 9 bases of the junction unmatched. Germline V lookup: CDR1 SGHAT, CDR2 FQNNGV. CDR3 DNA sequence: TGTGCCAGCAGCCCCCCAGGGGGTGGGGATCAGCCCCAGCATTTT. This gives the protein CASSPPGGGDQPQHF.

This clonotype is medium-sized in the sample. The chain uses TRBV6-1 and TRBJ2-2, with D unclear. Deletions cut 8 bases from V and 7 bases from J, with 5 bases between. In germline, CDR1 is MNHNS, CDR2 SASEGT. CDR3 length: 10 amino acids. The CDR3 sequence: CASWDGELFF. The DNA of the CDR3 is TGTGCCAGCTGGGACGGGGAGCTGTTTTTT.

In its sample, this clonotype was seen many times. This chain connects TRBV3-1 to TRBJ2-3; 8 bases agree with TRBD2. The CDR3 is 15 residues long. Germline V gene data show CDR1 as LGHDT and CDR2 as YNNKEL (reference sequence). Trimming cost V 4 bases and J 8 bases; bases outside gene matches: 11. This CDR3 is CASSPSLAGSGTQYF. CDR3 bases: TGTGCCAGCAGCCCCTCGCTAGCGGGTTCGGGTACGCAGTATTTT.

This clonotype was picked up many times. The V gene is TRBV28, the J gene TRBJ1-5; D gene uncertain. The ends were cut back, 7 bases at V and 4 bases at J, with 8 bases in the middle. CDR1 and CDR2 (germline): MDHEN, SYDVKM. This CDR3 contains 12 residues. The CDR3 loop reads CASTWANQPQHF. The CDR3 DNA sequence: TGTGCCAGCACCTGGGCAAATCAGCCCCAGCATTTT.

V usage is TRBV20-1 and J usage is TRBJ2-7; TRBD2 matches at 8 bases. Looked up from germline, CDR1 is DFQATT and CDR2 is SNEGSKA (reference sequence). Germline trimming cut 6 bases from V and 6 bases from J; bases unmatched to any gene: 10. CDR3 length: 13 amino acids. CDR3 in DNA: TGCAGTGCGAAAACTAGCGGTTGCGGCGAGCAGTACTTC. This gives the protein CSAKTSGCGEQYF.

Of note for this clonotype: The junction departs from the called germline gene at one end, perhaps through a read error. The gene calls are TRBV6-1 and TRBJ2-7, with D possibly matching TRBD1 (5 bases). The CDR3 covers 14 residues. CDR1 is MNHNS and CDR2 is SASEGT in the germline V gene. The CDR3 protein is CASIRETSSYEQYF. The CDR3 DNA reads TGTGCAAGCATCAGGGAAACTTCCTCCTACGAGCAGTACTTC.

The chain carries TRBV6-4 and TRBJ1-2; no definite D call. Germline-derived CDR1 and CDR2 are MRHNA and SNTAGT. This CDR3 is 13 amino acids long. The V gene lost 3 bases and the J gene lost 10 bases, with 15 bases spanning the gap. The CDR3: CASSEDRMYSYTF. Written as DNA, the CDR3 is TGTGCCAGCAGTGAGGACCGGATGTATTCCTACACCTTC.

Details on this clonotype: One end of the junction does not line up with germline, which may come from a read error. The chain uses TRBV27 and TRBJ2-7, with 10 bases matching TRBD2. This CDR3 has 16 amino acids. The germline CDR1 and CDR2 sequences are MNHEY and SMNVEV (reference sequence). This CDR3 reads CASSLYPSGGTYEKYF. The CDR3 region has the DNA TGTGCCAGCAGTTTATACCCTAGCGGGGGAACCTACGAGAAGTACTTC.

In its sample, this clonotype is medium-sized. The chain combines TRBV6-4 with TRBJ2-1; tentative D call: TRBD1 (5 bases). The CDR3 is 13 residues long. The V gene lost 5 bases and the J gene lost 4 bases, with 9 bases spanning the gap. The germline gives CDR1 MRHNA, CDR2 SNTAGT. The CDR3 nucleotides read TGTGCCAGCAGTAGAGACAGTTACAATGAGCAGTTCTTC. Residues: CASSRDSYNEQFF.

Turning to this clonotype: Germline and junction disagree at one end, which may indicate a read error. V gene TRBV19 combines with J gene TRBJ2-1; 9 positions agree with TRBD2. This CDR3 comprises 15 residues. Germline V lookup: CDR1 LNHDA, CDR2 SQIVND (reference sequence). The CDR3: CASSAGTSFPGEQFF. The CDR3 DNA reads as TGTGCCAGTAGTGCCGGGACTAGCTTTCCGGGTGAGCAGTTTTTC.

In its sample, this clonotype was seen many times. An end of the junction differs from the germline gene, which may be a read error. The CDR3 DNA reads as TGTGCCAGCAGCTTGACTAGCGGGGGGCAAGGGACCCAGTACTTC. It encodes CASSLTSGGQGTQYF. The chain links TRBV5-4 to TRBJ2-5; 12 bases align to TRBD2. In germline, CDR1 is SGHNT, CDR2 YYREEE (reference sequence). The CDR3 totals 15 residues.

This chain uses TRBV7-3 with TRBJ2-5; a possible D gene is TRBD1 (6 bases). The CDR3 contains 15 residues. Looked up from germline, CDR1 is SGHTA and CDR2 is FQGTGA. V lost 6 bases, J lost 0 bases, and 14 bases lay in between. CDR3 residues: CASSPTGWYQETQYF. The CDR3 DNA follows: TGTGCCAGCAGTCCTACAGGGTGGTACCAAGAGACCCAGTACTTC.